Listed below are T cell receptor beta chains from one sample, sequenced in a study of shared clonotypes between healthy human individuals. Sequencing used immunoSEQ multiplex PCR; TCRdb keeps in-frame clones, though not all of them. Of around 2.1 million clones listed, about 92% were seen once; the top ten hold 1.5% to 2%. Sequenced sample: naive CD8+ T cells from PBMCs. These receptors all come from a man in his late teens or twenties in good health. Some clones in this sample may be carry-over from other donors' samples. Both conserved end residues are trimmed from each CDR3. Clone size is given for some rows only: seen once, a few or many times, or a class if the clone is expanded.

TRBV15 . ATSVRTNEKLF
TRBV9 . ASSVAMRLAGVYSGANVLT
TRBV7-2 . ASSLIGRNEQY
TRBV14 . ASSPGTQGSYEQY
TRBV9 . ASSVQGHTDTQY
TRBV2 . ASSVLGQGNYEQY
TRBV4-1 . ASSPGSRNYEQF
TRBV5-1 . ASSLGTDMNTEAF
TRBV28 . ASSPYREQF
TRBV27 . ASSLTSRYEQY
TRBV11-2 . ASSAETGGSYNEQF
TRBV19 . ASSALGTYSPSGGYT
TRBV27 . ATSRATTSYEQY
TRBV15 once ATSTRGQEAF